This entry lists 23 T cell receptor beta chains sequenced from one sample in a study of blood T cell repertoires in COVID-19. Some clones are missing from TCRdb's copy, which holds only in-frame ones; the method was immunoSEQ multiplex PCR. The data contain some 48,000 clones, 85% to 90% of them singletons. The sample consisted of peripheral blood. These TCRs come from a woman of 80 years or more with COVID-19, enrolled during active disease.

V gene TRBV6-6 combines with J gene TRBJ2-3; 11 nucleotides agree with TRBD1. The CDR3 spans 15 residues. Germline assignment: CDR1 MNHNY and CDR2 SVGAGI (reference sequence). V shed 6 bases and J 4 bases; nucleotides not matched to a gene: 6. The CDR3: CASRRTGGGADTQYF. The DNA of the CDR3 is TGTGCCAGCAGAAGGACAGGGGGCGGTGCAGATACGCAGTATTTT.

The chain links TRBV19 to TRBJ1-2, with D unclear. The germline V gene has CDR1 LNHDA and CDR2 SQIVND (reference sequence). CDR3 length: 17 amino acids. Trimming cost V 4 bases and J 3 bases, with 21 bases left between them. The CDR3 reads CASSTPYRRVEDYGYTF. The CDR3 DNA reads TGTGCCAGTAGTACCCCCTATCGGAGGGTGGAGGACTATGGCTACACCTTC.

The V gene is TRBV11-2, the J gene TRBJ2-2; TRBD2 is a possible D gene (5 bases). Per the germline V gene, CDR1 is SGHAT and CDR2 is FQNNGV. The CDR3 totals 17 residues. The V and J ends lost 1 base and 1 base respectively, with 13 bases between them. CDR3 nucleotide sequence: TGTGCCAGCAGCTTAGGGACTTCGAACATGAACACCGGGGAGCTGTTTTTT. It encodes CASSLGTSNMNTGELFF.

This chain uses TRBV18 with TRBJ2-3, with D unclear. This CDR3 region has 13 residues. V was shortened by 3 bases and J by 5 bases, with 9 bases between the two germline ends. Looked up from germline, CDR1 is KGHSH and CDR2 is LQKENI. The CDR3 coding sequence is TGTGCCAGCTCACCCTCCCCGGGAGATACGCAGTATTTT. As protein: CASSPSPGDTQYF.

J is TRBJ2-1 and V is TRBV11-3, with 12 bases that match TRBD2. This CDR3 has 20 residues. Germline CDR1 reads SGHNT; CDR2 reads YENEEA. With 0 bases clipped from V and 2 bases from J, the junction kept 11 bases outside the gene matches. The CDR3 is CASSLDRTVGLAGTYNEQFF. DNA for the CDR3: TGTGCCAGCAGCTTAGACCGTACTGTGGGACTAGCGGGTACCTACAATGAGCAGTTCTTC.

The rearrangement links TRBV11-2 to TRBJ2-1; 8 nucleotides line up with TRBD1. The CDR3 has 15 residues. The junction had 5 bases not matched to a gene; V was cut back by 4 bases and J by 3 bases. Germline values: CDR1 SGHAT, CDR2 FQNNGV. CDR3 sequence: CASSSQGAIYNEQFF. Written as DNA, the CDR3 is TGTGCCAGCAGCTCTCAGGGGGCCATCTACAATGAGCAGTTCTTC.

The chain has TRBV24-1 and TRBJ2-1; 11 positions agree with TRBD2. Germline loops: CDR1 KGHDR, CDR2 SFDVKD. V lost 5 bases, J lost 8 bases, and 4 bases stayed unmatched. The CDR3 is made up of 14 amino acids. The CDR3 DNA sequence: TGTGCCACCAGTGCAGGACTAGCGGGTGATGAGCAGTTCTTC. This encodes CATSAGLAGDEQFF.

V is TRBV29-1 and J is TRBJ1-4, with D unclear. Germline CDR1 SQVTM, CDR2 ANQGSEA. This CDR3 is 12 amino acids long. With 4 bases removed from V and 7 bases from J, the gap between germline ends came to 10 bases. The chain's CDR3 is CSVGHYSEKLFF. DNA for the CDR3: TGCAGCGTTGGTCATTATAGTGAAAAACTGTTTTTT. Full variable domain (missing parts from reference TRBV29-1 and TRBJ1-4): SAVISQKPSRDICQRGTSLTIQCQVDSQVTMMFWYRQQPGQSLTLIATANQGSEATYESGFVIDKFPISRPNLTFSTLTVSNMSPEDSSIYLCSVGHYSEKLFFGSGTQLSVL.

In its sample, this clone was seen a few times. J is TRBJ1-1 and V is TRBV3-1 (or the pseudogene TRBV3-2); 8 bases fit TRBD1. Germline CDR1 and CDR2: LGHDT and YNNKEL (reference sequence). The ends lost 3 bases at V and 5 bases at J; junction bases unmatched: 8. This CDR3 region has 15 residues. This CDR3 is CASSQRDRRGTEAFF. The CDR3 region has the DNA TGTGCCAGCAGCCAGCGGGACAGGAGGGGAACTGAAGCTTTCTTT.

V is TRBV12-3 or TRBV12-4 and J is TRBJ1-2; D is uncertain. The CDR3 has 12 residues. The V gene lost 3 bases and the J gene lost 4 bases, with 6 bases spanning the gap. The CDR3 region has the DNA TGTGCCAGCAGTTTTGAGGTCTATGGCTACACCTTC. Its protein is CASSFEVYGYTF.

The chain combines TRBV12-3 or TRBV12-4 with TRBJ1-4; possible D gene TRBD1, 5 bases. The CDR3 runs 12 residues. The V end was cut by 6 bases, the J end by 8 bases, with 10 bases between. In nucleotides, the CDR3 is TGTGCCAGCAGCCCCCGGGGGGAAAAACTGTTTTTT. As protein: CASSPRGEKLFF.

The rearrangement joins TRBV16 to TRBJ1-5; 8 bases agree with TRBD1. This CDR3 comprises 15 residues. CDR1 is KGHSY, CDR2 FQNENV, per germline. With V trimmed by 6 bases and J by 6 bases, 10 bases remained unmatched. CDR3 residues: CASSYGQGSGQPQHF. The CDR3 DNA sequence: TGTGCCAGCAGTTATGGACAGGGTAGCGGTCAGCCCCAGCATTTT. Combining the CDR3 with reference TRBV16 and TRBJ1-5 gives the whole variable domain GEEVAQTPKHLVRGEGQKAKLYCAPIKGHSYVFWYQQVLKNEFKFLISFQNENVFDETGMPKERFSAKCLPNSPCSLEIQATKLEDSAVYFCASSYGQGSGQPQHFGDGTRLSIL.

The V gene is TRBV24-1, the J gene TRBJ2-1; maybe TRBD1 (5 bases). The CDR3 totals 16 residues. Germline V gene lookup returns CDR1 KGHDR and CDR2 SFDVKD. Trimming left V 3 bases short and J 3 bases short, with 14 bases between. The CDR3 loop is CATSDPTGGFYNEQFF. Written as DNA, the CDR3 is TGTGCCACCAGTGATCCTACAGGTGGGTTCTACAATGAGCAGTTCTTC.

This chain links TRBV5-4 with TRBJ2-3, with D possibly being TRBD1 (6 bases). This CDR3 has 15 amino acids. Germline CDR1 is SGHNT and CDR2 is YYREEE (reference sequence). Deletions cut 2 bases from V and 6 bases from J, with 16 bases between. CDR3 amino acids: CASSFGTPPWDTQYF. CDR3 bases: TGTGCCAGCAGCTTTGGGACACCCCCTTGGGATACGCAGTATTTT.

This sequence joins TRBV9 and TRBJ2-3; 7 positions agree with TRBD2. The ends lost 3 bases at V and 2 bases at J; junction bases unmatched: 6. CDR3 size: 15 residues. Germline loops: CDR1 SGDLS, CDR2 YYNGEE. CDR3 region: CASSALAELTDTQYF. Written as DNA, the CDR3 is TGTGCCAGCAGCGCGCTAGCGGAGCTCACAGATACGCAGTATTTT.

This chain links TRBV7-9 with TRBJ2-1; D is undetermined. Germline CDR1 reads SEHNR; CDR2 reads FQNEAQ (reference sequence). The CDR3 consists of 17 residues. V lost 1 base and J lost 0, with 13 bases in between. The CDR3 DNA follows: TGTGCCAGCAGCTTAGGGGTCGGGTTGAGCTCCTACAATGAGCAGTTCTTC. Protein product: CASSLGVGLSSYNEQFF.

The chain employs TRBV6-1 and TRBJ2-1; weak D call: TRBD1 (6 bases). Germline V gene sequence: CDR1 MNHNS, CDR2 SASEGT. The CDR3 runs to 18 residues. Trimming removed 2 bases at V and 6 bases at J, with 23 bases between. CDR3 DNA sequence: TGTGCCAGCAGTGAATTCCCCCCACAGGGCGTACGAGGCAATGAGCAGTTCTTC. This translates into CASSEFPPQGVRGNEQFF.

V and J are TRBV6-6 and TRBJ2-5, with TRBD1 matching 7 bases. The CDR3 contains 14 residues. With 5 bases clipped from V and 2 bases from J, the junction kept 5 bases outside the gene matches. CDR1 MNHNY and CDR2 SVGAGI come from the germline V gene (reference sequence). CDR3 in amino acids: CASSRDSTQETQYF. In DNA, the CDR3 is TGTGCCAGCAGTAGGGACAGCACGCAAGAGACCCAGTACTTC.

V usage is TRBV27 and J usage is TRBJ1-1, with 7 bases matching TRBD1. The length of the CDR3 is 15 residues. V was clipped by 5 bases and J by 0 bases; unmatched bases: 6. The germline V gene has CDR1 MNHEY and CDR2 SMNVEV (reference sequence). The CDR3 sequence: CASSPGTVVNTEAFF. The CDR3 DNA is TGTGCCAGCAGTCCAGGGACAGTTGTGAACACTGAAGCTTTCTTT.

The chain has TRBV5-1 and TRBJ1-1; D is possibly TRBD1 (6 bases). Germline-derived CDR1 and CDR2 are SGHRS and YFSETQ. The CDR3 length is 15 residues. V shed 1 base and J shed 3 bases, with 13 bases lying between them. The CDR3 loop is CASSLTTQGYTEAFF. In nucleotides, the CDR3 is TGCGCCAGCAGCTTGACAACACAGGGATACACTGAAGCTTTCTTT.

The CDR3 DNA is TGTGCCAGCAGCCTACCTAATTCACCCCTCCACTTT. This encodes CASSLPNSPLHF. The chain joins TRBV6-5 to TRBJ1-6, with D hard to call. CDR1 and CDR2 from the germline V gene are MNHEY and SVGAGI. This CDR3 is built from 12 residues. Trimming removed 6 bases at V and 6 bases at J, with 6 bases between.

V is TRBV11-2 and J is TRBJ2-2, with 10 bases matching TRBD2. Per the germline V gene, CDR1 is SGHAT and CDR2 is FQNNGV. J gave up 4 bases and V 1 base, and 12 bases lay outside the gene matches. The CDR3 length is 19 residues. This CDR3 reads CASSLVLRLAGERTGELFF. For the CDR3, the DNA is TGTGCCAGCAGCTTAGTGTTGCGGCTAGCGGGAGAACGCACCGGGGAGCTGTTTTTT.

The V gene is TRBV28, the J gene TRBJ1-4; 8 bases are a match to TRBD1. This CDR3 region has 12 residues. The trim removed 2 bases at V and 16 bases at J, leaving 6 bases unmatched. The germline V gene encodes CDR1 MDHEN and CDR2 SYDVKM. The DNA of the CDR3 is TGTGCCAGCAGTTTAGGACAGGGAAGTCAGTTTTTT. It codes for CASSLGQGSQFF.